This passage covers 5 T cell receptor beta chains from one sample sequenced in a study of CD8 T cell repertoires and HIV-1 epitope variants. Only in-frame clones appear in the TCRdb table, and some are missing; sequencing was by immunoSEQ multiplex PCR. The repertoire holds 6,000 or so clones, 50% to 70% seen once, with about 39% in the top ten. Antigens of these TCRs are unknown. Sequencing used cultured CD8+ T cells derived from PBMCs. These receptor sequences come from a male donor with HIV.

CDR3 loop: CASSRSGFEQFF. Written as DNA, the CDR3 is TGTGCCAGCAGCCGCTCGGGGTTTGAGCAGTTCTTC. The chain combines TRBV7-9 with TRBJ2-1, with D possibly matching TRBD2 (5 bases). Trimming took 5 bases from V and 9 from J, leaving 11 bases between them. The CDR3 contains 12 residues. The germline gives CDR1 SEHNR, CDR2 FQNEAQ (reference sequence).

This chain connects TRBV6-1 to TRBJ2-7; D may match TRBD1 or TRBD2 (5 bases each). Between the trimmed V and J ends, which lost 4 bases and 1 base, there was a span of 17 bases. This CDR3 region has 16 residues. CDR1 and CDR2 (germline): MNHNS, SASEGT. The CDR3 nucleotides are TGTGCCAGCAGTGTATCCTCCGGGACGGTGTCCTACGAGCAGTACTTC. It encodes CASSVSSGTVSYEQYF.

The V call is TRBV2, the J call TRBJ2-5; 11 bases agree with TRBD1. The CDR3 length is 13 residues. J lost 5 bases, V lost 6 bases, and 2 bases had no gene match. Germline CDR1 and CDR2: SNHLY and FYNNEI. Here the CDR3 DNA reads TGTGCCAGCAGGGACAGGGGGCGGGAGACCCAGTACTTC. Encoded protein: CASRDRGRETQYF.

The J gene is TRBJ2-1, the V gene TRBV11-2; a weak D match, TRBD2 (7 bases). This CDR3 comprises 16 residues. V dropped 5 bases and J dropped 2 bases, with 16 bases sitting between them. CDR1 is SGHAT and CDR2 is FQNNGV in the germline V gene. This chain's CDR3 is CASSPRGGGPYNEQFF. The CDR3 coding sequence is TGTGCCAGCAGCCCCAGGGGAGGGGGTCCCTACAATGAGCAGTTCTTC.

This chain links TRBV2 with TRBJ1-5, with 10 bases aligning to TRBD1. The CDR3 is 14 residues long. The junction had 8 bases not matched to a gene; V was cut back by 8 bases and J by 7 bases. Germline loops: CDR1 SNHLY, CDR2 FYNNEI. DNA for the CDR3: TGTGCCAGCCAACAAGGGACAGGGGACCAGCCCCAGCATTTT. The encoded protein is CASQQGTGDQPQHF.